This T cell receptor beta chain was recovered during a study of blood T cell repertoires in COVID-19. Study as a whole: Material from acute and convalescent COVID-19 was sourced from the United States, Italy and Spain. PBMCs, B-cell-depleted T cells, or T cells provided the cDNA or gDNA that made up the material.

CDR1 SNHLY and CDR2 FYNNEI come from the germline V gene. Trimming stripped 2 bases from V and 0 bases from J, with 17 bases between. The length of the CDR3 is 19 residues. Repertoires were generated with immunoSEQ multiplex PCR, while TCRdb's copy carries only in-frame clones and drops some. The sample has approximately 200,000 clones; 70% to 85% are singletons. The rearrangement uses TRBV2 and TRBJ1-6; TRBD1 is a possible D gene (5 bases). The sequence was obtained from a human donor with acute or convalescent COVID-19. The donor label of this sample is uncertain. The sequencing sample was made of peripheral blood. DNA of the CDR3: TGTGCCAGCAGTGAAATCGCTCCAGGGCCCTACTCCTATAATTCACCCCTCCACTTT. Its protein product is CASSEIAPGPYSYNSPLHF.